The 6 T cell receptor beta chains below all came from one sample that was sequenced in a study of shared clonotypes between healthy human individuals. Selected positively for CCR7 and CD45RO-negative, naive CD8 cells excluded terminally differentiated effector memory CD45RA+ cells. The data were produced by immunoSEQ multiplex PCR, yet TCRdb's version contains in-frame clones alone and is incomplete. The sample includes 550,000 to 750,000 clones, 95% seen only once; the top ten take around 0.097%. The sample was naive CD8+ T cells sorted from blood. The receptors originated from a woman in her 30s in good health.

This clone was detected once. The chain is built from TRBV5-1 and TRBJ1-5, with 8 bases matching TRBD1. With 6 bases clipped from V and 2 bases from J, the junction kept 4 bases outside the gene matches. The CDR3 totals 14 residues. In germline, CDR1 is SGHRS, CDR2 YFSETQ. Here the CDR3 reads CASKLGQGNQPQHF. The CDR3 bases are TGCGCCAGCAAACTGGGACAGGGCAATCAGCCCCAGCATTTT. Filled out from reference TRBV5-1 and TRBJ1-5, the complete variable domain reads KAGVTQTPRYLIKTRGQQVTLSCSPISGHRSVSWYQQTPGQGLQFLFEYFSETQRNKGNFPGRFSGRQFSNSRSEMNVSTLELGDSALYLCASKLGQGNQPQHFGDGTRLSIL.

This chain joins TRBV28 and TRBJ2-1; D perhaps matches TRBD2 (6 bases). Looked up from germline, CDR1 is MDHEN and CDR2 is SYDVKM. The V end was cut by 8 bases, the J end by 1 base, with 6 bases between. The CDR3 is made up of 12 amino acids. The DNA for the CDR3 is TGTGCCAGCCGGGAGTCCTACAATGAGCAGTTCTTC. Translation: CASRESYNEQFF.

This clone was observed a few times. V is TRBV9 and J is TRBJ2-5, with D unclear. CDR1 is SGDLS, CDR2 YYNGEE, per germline. Trimming took off 0 bases at V and 9 bases at J, with 12 bases between the two ends. CDR3 length: 13 residues. CDR3 loop: CASSVDRSVAQYF. The CDR3, as DNA: TGTGCCAGCAGCGTAGACCGGTCGGTGGCCCAGTACTTC.

The chain joins TRBV27 to TRBJ2-1; no definite D call. The V and J ends lost 3 bases and 12 bases respectively, with 18 bases between them. CDR3 size: 14 residues. CDR1 MNHEY and CDR2 SMNVEV come from the germline V gene (reference sequence). The CDR3 spells CASSLIGMSGRQFF. The CDR3 nucleotides are TGTGCCAGCAGTTTGATAGGGATGAGTGGTCGGCAGTTCTTC.

The chain employs TRBV5-4 and TRBJ1-3; no firm D call. V was shortened by 0 bases and J by 3 bases, with 10 bases between the two germline ends. The germline gives CDR1 SGHNT, CDR2 YYREEE (reference sequence). The CDR3 contains 15 residues. The CDR3 loop reads CASSLDPSNGNTIYF. The CDR3 DNA reads TGTGCCAGCAGCTTGGACCCGTCGAATGGAAACACCATATATTTT.

V usage is TRBV27 and J usage is TRBJ2-7, with 7 nucleotides matching TRBD1. The germline gives CDR1 MNHEY, CDR2 SMNVEV (reference sequence). V lost 6 bases and J lost 2; bases outside the gene matches: 10. The CDR3 extends over 15 amino acids. The CDR3 DNA reads as TGTGCCAGCAGCCGTGACAGGGACGTCACCTACGAGCAGTACTTC. Translating it yields CASSRDRDVTYEQYF.